This TCR beta chain was documented in a study of blood T cell repertoires in COVID-19. Study-wide background: Collection of acute and convalescent COVID-19 samples took place in the United States, Italy and Spain.

Participants spanned ages about 18 to 95 years and resided in 20 to 30 US areas. Membership in each cohort depended on participant-reported clinical history. Sequencing was performed with immunoSEQ multiplex PCR; in TCRdb, only in-frame clones are kept and a portion is missing. The profile shows about 300,000 clones, roughly 86% of them singletons. V gave up 0 bases and J gave up 2 bases; unmatched junction bases: 7. CDR1 and CDR2 (germline): KGHSH, LQKENI. The CDR3 has 17 amino acids. The source of this sequence is a woman between 45 and 65 years old who had been exposed to COVID-19. The rearrangement links TRBV18 to TRBJ2-5; 9 positions agree with TRBD2. The sample taken for sequencing was PBMCs or T cells enriched from blood (not recorded which). This CDR3 reads CASSPPGSGGPQETQYF. CDR3 in DNA: TGTGCCAGCTCACCACCGGGTAGCGGGGGCCCTCAAGAGACCCAGTACTTC.